The rows below give T cell receptor beta chains drawn from one sample of a study of cytomegalovirus exposure and HLA in healthy donors. Some clones are missing from TCRdb's copy, which holds only in-frame ones; the method was immunoSEQ multiplex PCR. Counted here are approximately 120,000 clones, roughly 75% occurring once; the ten biggest clones make up 3% to 3.5%. The sequenced material came from PBMCs. The receptors stem from a woman between 50 and 59 years old in good health and CMV-seronegative. Both conserved end residues are part of each CDR3. A D gene is named only where the DNA matches it firmly. The size of a clone is reported for some rows only, either as once, few or many, or as a class for expanded clones.

V gene,J gene,D gene,clone size,CDR3 DNA,CDR3 protein
TRBV7-2,TRBJ1-2,TRBD1,once,TGTGCCAGCAGCTTAACCGGACAGGCGATTAACTATGGCTACACCTTC,CASSLTGQAINYGYTF
TRBV6-6,TRBJ2-1,TRBD1,-,TGTGCCAGCAGTTTTAGGACAGGGTCGGGCAATGAGCAGTTCTTC,CASSFRTGSGNEQFF
TRBV10-3,TRBJ2-1,TRBD2,-,TGTGCCATCAGTGTAAGGTCGGGACTAGCGGGCAATGAGCAGTTCTTC,CAISVRSGLAGNEQFF
TRBV28,TRBJ2-5,-,few,TGTGCCAGCTCGGGAACTGTCCAAGAGACCCAGTACTTC,CASSGTVQETQYF
TRBV5-1,TRBJ1-1,TRBD1,-,TGCGCCAGCAGCAGGACAGGAACTGAAGCTTTCTTT,CASSRTGTEAFF
TRBV6-1,TRBJ2-7,-,-,TGTGCCAGCAGTGAGAGGGTGTCCTACGAGCAGTACTTC,CASSERVSYEQYF
TRBV19,TRBJ1-1,-,-,TGTGCCAGTGGGCCCGGGGTGGGGGCTTTCTTT,CASGPGVGAFF
TRBV7-2,TRBJ2-2,TRBD2,-,TGTGCCAGCAGCCCCCACAGCGGGAGGGTGAACACCGGGGAGCTGTTTTTT,CASSPHSGRVNTGELFF
TRBV30,TRBJ1-1,TRBD1,few,TGTGCCTCTACAGGGGGTCGCGCTGAAGCTTTCTTT,CASTGGRAEAFF
TRBV9,TRBJ1-4,TRBD1,-,TGTGCCAGCAGCGTAGGACAGGGGGAGGCGATTGAAAAACTGTTTTTT,CASSVGQGEAIEKLFF
TRBV6-4,TRBJ2-1,-,-,TGTGCCAGCAGCCCCTCCGGGATTTACAATGAGCAGTTCTTC,CASSPSGIYNEQFF
TRBV7-9,TRBJ2-2,TRBD2,-,TGTGCCAGCAGCCCCTTGCGGGGGACCGGGGAGCTGTTTTTT,CASSPLRGTGELFF
TRBV2,TRBJ1-2,-,-,TGTGCCAGCAGTAACCGAGGAGCGGGTATAGAAGCTAACTATGGCTACACCTTC,CASSNRGAGIEANYGYTF
TRBV7-9,TRBJ1-4,-,-,TGTTCCAGCAGCCCCCGGGAGGGACCAACTAATGAAAAACTGTTTTTT,CSSSPREGPTNEKLFF
TRBV6-6,TRBJ2-5,TRBD2,once,TGTGCCAGCATCGCCGGGACTAGAGATGAGACCCAGTACTTC,CASIAGTRDETQYF
TRBV18,TRBJ1-1,-,-,TGTGCCAGCTCACCTCAGTCACTCGGGGGCACTGAAGCTTTCTTT,CASSPQSLGGTEAFF
TRBV29-1,TRBJ1-5,-,-,TGCAGCGTCGCTACCGGGTCGGGACAGCCCCAGCATTTT,CSVATGSGQPQHF
TRBV11-3,TRBJ2-1,-,-,TGTGCCAGCAGCATAGCTTGGGGCGATGAGCAGTTCTTC,CASSIAWGDEQFF
TRBV10-3,TRBJ2-7,-,-,TGTGCCATCCGTACTAATTACGAGCAGTACTTC,CAIRTNYEQYF
TRBV7-2,TRBJ2-3,-,few,TGTGCCAGCAGCTCAATTAGCAGCGGGCGCACAGATACGCAGTATTTT,CASSSISSGRTDTQYF
TRBV18,TRBJ2-5,-,-,TGTGCCAGCTCACCTCCTCTTGATCGGTACCAAGAGACCCAGTACTTC,CASSPPLDRYQETQYF
TRBV2,TRBJ1-1,-,-,TGTGCCAGCAGTGAAGGTCGTGGGGGGTACACTGAAGCTTTCTTT,CASSEGRGGYTEAFF
TRBV6-1,TRBJ2-6,-,-,TGTGCCAGCACCAGCTCTGGGGCCAACGTCCTGACTTTC,CASTSSGANVLTF
TRBV21-1,TRBJ2-7,-,-,TGTGCCAGCAGGCACACTAGCGGGAGGGCCTACGAGCAGTACTTC,CASRHTSGRAYEQYF
TRBV4-2,TRBJ2-2,TRBD2,-,TGTGCCAGCAGCCAAGAGGTTCGAGCGGGAGGGTCGGACACCGGGGAGCTGTTTTTT,CASSQEVRAGGSDTGELFF
TRBV7-2,TRBJ1-1,-,few,TGTGCCAGCAGCCTCCTCAGGGGCACTGAAGCTTTCTTT,CASSLLRGTEAFF
TRBV6-1,TRBJ2-7,TRBD1,-,TGTGCCAGCAGTGATACTTCGACAGGGGGCTTTAACGAGCAGTACTTC,CASSDTSTGGFNEQYF
TRBV7-6,TRBJ2-1,TRBD2,few,TGTGCCAGCAGCTCCCCCCCAGCGGGAGACCCTAGTAACAATGAGCAGTTCTTC,CASSSPPAGDPSNNEQFF
TRBV25-1,TRBJ2-1,TRBD2,-,TGTGCCAGCAGTGAATACCGGGACTACTTCTCTGATGAGCAGTTCTTC,CASSEYRDYFSDEQFF
TRBV7-2,TRBJ1-2,-,-,TGTGCCAGCACAACAGTTTCTAACTATGGCTACACCTTC,CASTTVSNYGYTF
TRBV28,TRBJ1-4,-,-,TGTGCCAGCAGTTTCGGGGGGCATTATGAAAAACTGTTTTTT,CASSFGGHYEKLFF
TRBV28,TRBJ2-3,TRBD2,-,TGTGCCAGCAGTTTACGGAGGACTGGGGGGGGTGGAGATACGCAGTATTTT,CASSLRRTGGGGDTQYF
TRBV27,TRBJ2-5,-,once,TGTGCCAGCAGTTTTGAAGGGGCAGAGACCCAGTACTTC,CASSFEGAETQYF
TRBV5-4,TRBJ2-1,TRBD2,few,TGTGCCAGCAGCTCAGTTCTGGGACTAGCGGGAAATGAGCAGTTCTTC,CASSSVLGLAGNEQFF
TRBV5-4,TRBJ2-7,TRBD2,-,TGTGCCAGCAGCGCAGCATCCCGGACTAGCGGGGTTACCTACGAGCAGTACTTC,CASSAASRTSGVTYEQYF
TRBV5-1,TRBJ2-7,TRBD1,-,TGCGCCAGCAGCCCAGGGACAGGGAGCTACGAGCAGTACTTC,CASSPGTGSYEQYF
TRBV7-9,TRBJ1-2,TRBD1,few,TGTGCCGGCAGCTTAGGGACAGGGGATCCCTATGGCTACACCTTC,CAGSLGTGDPYGYTF